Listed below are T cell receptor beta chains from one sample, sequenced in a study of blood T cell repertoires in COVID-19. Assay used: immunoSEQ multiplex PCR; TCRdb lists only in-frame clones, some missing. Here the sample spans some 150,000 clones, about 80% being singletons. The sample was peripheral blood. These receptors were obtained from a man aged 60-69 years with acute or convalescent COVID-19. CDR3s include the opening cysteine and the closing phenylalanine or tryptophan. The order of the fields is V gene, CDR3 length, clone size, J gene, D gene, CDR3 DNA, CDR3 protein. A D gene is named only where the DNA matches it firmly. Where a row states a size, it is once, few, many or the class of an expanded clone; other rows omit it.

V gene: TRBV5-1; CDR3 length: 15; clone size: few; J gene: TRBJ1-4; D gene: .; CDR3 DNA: TGCGCCAGCAGGGCACAGGTTGCAACTAATGAAAAACTGTTTTTT; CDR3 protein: CASRAQVATNEKLFF
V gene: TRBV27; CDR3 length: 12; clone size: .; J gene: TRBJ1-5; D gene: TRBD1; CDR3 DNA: TGTGCCAGCGGACAGGCCTATCAGCCCCAGCATTTT; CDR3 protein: CASGQAYQPQHF
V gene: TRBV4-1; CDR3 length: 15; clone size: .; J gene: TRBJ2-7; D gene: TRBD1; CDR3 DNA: TGCGCCAGCAGCCAAGCCAGTACAGGGGGGTACGAGCAGTACTTC; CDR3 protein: CASSQASTGGYEQYF
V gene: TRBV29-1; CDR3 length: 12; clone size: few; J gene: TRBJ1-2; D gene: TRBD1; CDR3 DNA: TGCAGCGACAGAACAGGGGGCTATGGCTACACCTTC; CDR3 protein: CSDRTGGYGYTF
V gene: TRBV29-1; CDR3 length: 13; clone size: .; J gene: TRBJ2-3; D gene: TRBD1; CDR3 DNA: TGCAGCGTTGGCCGCAGGGGGACAGATACGCAGTATTTT; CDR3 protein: CSVGRRGTDTQYF
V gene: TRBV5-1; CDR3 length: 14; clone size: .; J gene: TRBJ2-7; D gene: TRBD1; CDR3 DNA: TGCGCCAGCAGCTTTGGACAGGGGGCGGAAGAGCAGTACTTC; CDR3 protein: CASSFGQGAEEQYF
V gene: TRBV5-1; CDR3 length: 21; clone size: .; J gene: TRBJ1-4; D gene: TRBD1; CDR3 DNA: TGCGCCAGCAGCGTGGGGGCCGGACAGGGTCGGGGGTATGCAACTAATGAAAAACTGTTTTTT; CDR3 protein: CASSVGAGQGRGYATNEKLFF
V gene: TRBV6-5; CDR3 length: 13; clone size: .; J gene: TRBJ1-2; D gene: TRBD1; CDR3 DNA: TGTGCCAGCAGTTACGGGACAGGGAATGGCTACACCTTC; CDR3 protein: CASSYGTGNGYTF
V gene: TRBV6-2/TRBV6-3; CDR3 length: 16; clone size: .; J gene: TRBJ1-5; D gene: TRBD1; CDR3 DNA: TGTGCCAGCAGCAGAAGGACAGGGGCCGCCGGGACGTCCCAGCATTTT; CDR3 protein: CASSRRTGAAGTSQHF
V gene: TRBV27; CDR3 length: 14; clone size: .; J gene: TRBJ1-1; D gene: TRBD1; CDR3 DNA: TGTGCCAGCAGTGAGGACAGGTTGAACACTGAAGCTTTCTTT; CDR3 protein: CASSEDRLNTEAFF
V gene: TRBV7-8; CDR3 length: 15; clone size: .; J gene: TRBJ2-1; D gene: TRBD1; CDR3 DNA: TGTGCCAGCAGCTCCGGGCAGGGGGCCTACAATGAGCAGTTCTTC; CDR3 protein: CASSSGQGAYNEQFF
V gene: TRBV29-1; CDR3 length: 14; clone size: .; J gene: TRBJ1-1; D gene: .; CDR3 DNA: TGCAGCGTTTGGGCAGGTCTTCGAAGGACTGAAGCTTTCTTT; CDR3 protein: CSVWAGLRRTEAFF
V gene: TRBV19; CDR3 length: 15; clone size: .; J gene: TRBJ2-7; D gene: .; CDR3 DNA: TGTGCCAGTACCGCTCGGGGTGTTCCGCTTGGGGAGCAGTACTTC; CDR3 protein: CASTARGVPLGEQYF
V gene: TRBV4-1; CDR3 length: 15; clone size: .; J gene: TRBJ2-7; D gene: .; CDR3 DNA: TGCGCCAGCAGCCAAGTCGGTGGGCGTAGGTACGAGCAGTACTTC; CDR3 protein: CASSQVGGRRYEQYF
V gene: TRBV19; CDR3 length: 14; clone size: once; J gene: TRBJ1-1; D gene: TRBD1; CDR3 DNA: TGTGCCAGTAGTAGAGAGGGACAGGACACTGAAGCTTTCTTT; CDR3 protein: CASSREGQDTEAFF
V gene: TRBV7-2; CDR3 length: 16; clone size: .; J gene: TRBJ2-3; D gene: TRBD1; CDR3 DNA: TGTGCCAGCAGCTTAGGGGACAGGGGGGGCACAGATACGCAGTATTTT; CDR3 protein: CASSLGDRGGTDTQYF
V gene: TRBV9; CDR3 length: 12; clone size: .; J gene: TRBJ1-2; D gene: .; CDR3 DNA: TGTGCCAGCAGCGCGGGTAACTATGGCTACACCTTC; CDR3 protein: CASSAGNYGYTF
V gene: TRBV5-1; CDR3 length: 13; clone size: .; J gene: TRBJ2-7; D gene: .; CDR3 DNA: TGCGCCAGCAGCCGAACTCAGGGGTACGAGCAGTACTTC; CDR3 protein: CASSRTQGYEQYF
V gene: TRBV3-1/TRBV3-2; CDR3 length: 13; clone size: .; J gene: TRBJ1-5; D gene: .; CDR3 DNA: TGTGCCAGCAGCCTAAGGGGCCGTGAGCCCCAGCATTTT; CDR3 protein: CASSLRGREPQHF
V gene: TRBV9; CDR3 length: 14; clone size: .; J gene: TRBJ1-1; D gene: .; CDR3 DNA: TGTGCCAGCAGCGTAGGGCCCCAGGGCGCTGAAGCTTTCTTT; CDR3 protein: CASSVGPQGAEAFF
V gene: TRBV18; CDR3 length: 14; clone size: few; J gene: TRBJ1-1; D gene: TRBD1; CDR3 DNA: TGTGCCAGCTCGAACAGGGGGGAGAACACTGAAGCTTTCTTT; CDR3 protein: CASSNRGENTEAFF
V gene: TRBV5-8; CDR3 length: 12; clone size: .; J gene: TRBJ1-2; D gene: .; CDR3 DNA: TGTGCCAGCAGCTTGGGATGGGGCGGCTACACCTTC; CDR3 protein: CASSLGWGGYTF
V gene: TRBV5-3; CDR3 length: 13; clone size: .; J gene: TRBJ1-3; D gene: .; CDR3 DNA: TGTGCCAGAAATGGCAGGGCAGGAAACACCATATATTTT; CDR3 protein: CARNGRAGNTIYF
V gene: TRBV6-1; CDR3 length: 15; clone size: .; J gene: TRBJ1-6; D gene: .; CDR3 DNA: TGTGCCAGCAGTGAAGAGTGGGCAGGGCGTTCACCCCTCCACTTT; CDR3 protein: CASSEEWAGRSPLHF
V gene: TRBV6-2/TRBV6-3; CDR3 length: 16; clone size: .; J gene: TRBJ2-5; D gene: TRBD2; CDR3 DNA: TGTGCCAGCAGTTACGTGTTAGCGGGGTACCAAGAGACCCAGTACTTC; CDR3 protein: CASSYVLAGYQETQYF
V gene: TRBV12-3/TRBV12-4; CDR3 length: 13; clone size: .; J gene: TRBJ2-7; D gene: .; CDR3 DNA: TGTGCCAGCAGTCCCCGGGTCATCTACGAGCAGTACTTC; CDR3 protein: CASSPRVIYEQYF
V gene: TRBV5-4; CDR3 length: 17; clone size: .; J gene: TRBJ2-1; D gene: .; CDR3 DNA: TGTGCCAGCAGCCCCTCCGGGAGCGCGGGGTCCTACAATGAGCAGTTCTTC; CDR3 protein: CASSPSGSAGSYNEQFF
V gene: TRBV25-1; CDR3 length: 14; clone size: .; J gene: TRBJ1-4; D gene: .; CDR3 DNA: TGTGCCAGCAGTGAAGTGGGGGGGAATGAAAAACTGTTTTTT; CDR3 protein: CASSEVGGNEKLFF
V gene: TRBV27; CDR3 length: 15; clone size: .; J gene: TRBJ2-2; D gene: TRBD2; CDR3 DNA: TGTGCCAGCAGATGGCGGGGGGCGAGCACCGGGGAGCTGTTTTTT; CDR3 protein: CASRWRGASTGELFF
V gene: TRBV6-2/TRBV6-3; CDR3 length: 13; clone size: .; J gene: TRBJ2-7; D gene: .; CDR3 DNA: TGTGCCAGCAGCTCCCAAGGGGGTCGCGAGCAGTACTTC; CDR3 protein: CASSSQGGREQYF
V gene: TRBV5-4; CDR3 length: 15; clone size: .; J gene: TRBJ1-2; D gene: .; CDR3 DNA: TGTGCCAGCAGCTTAGCCCTCCGAACTAACTATGGCTACACCTTC; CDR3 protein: CASSLALRTNYGYTF
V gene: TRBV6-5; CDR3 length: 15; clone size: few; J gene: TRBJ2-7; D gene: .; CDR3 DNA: TGTGCCAGCAGCCGAGCCAGCGACAGCTCCTACGAGCAGTACTTC; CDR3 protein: CASSRASDSSYEQYF
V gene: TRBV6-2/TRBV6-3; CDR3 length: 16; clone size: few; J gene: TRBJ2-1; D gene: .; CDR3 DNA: TGTGCCAGCAGTTTCTTCCAGGTTTTTAGCTACAATGAGCAGTTCTTC; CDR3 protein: CASSFFQVFSYNEQFF
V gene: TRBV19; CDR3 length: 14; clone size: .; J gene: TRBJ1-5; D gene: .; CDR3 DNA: TGTGCCAGTAGTAATCGACAGGAGGTTCGGCCCCAGCATTTT; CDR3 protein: CASSNRQEVRPQHF
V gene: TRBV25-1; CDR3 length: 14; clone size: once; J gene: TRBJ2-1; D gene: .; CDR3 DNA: TGTGCCAGCAGTCGGCGGGGCACCAACAATGAGCAGTTCTTC; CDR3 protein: CASSRRGTNNEQFF
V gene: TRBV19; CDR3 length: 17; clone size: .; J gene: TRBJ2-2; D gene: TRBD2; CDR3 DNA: TGTGCCAGTAAAAGACGGCCTTCTGCGGGAGACGGCGGGGAGCTGTTTTTT; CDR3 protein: CASKRRPSAGDGGELFF
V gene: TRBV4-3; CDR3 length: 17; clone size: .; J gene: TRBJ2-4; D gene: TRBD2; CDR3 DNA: TGCGCCAGCAGCCAAGATGGCGGGGGATTAGCCAAAAACATTCAGTACTTC; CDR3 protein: CASSQDGGGLAKNIQYF
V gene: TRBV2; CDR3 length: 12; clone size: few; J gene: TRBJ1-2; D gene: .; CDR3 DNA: TGTGCCAGCAAAAGTGAGAGCTATGGCTACACCTTC; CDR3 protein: CASKSESYGYTF
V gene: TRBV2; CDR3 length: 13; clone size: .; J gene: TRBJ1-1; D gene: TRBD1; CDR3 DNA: TGTGCCAGCAGCGGACAGGGAGACACTGAAGCTTTCTTT; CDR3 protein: CASSGQGDTEAFF
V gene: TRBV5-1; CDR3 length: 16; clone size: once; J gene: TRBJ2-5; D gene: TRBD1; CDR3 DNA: TGCGCCAGCAGCTTGGACGGACAGGGGCGCCCCGAGACCCAGTACTTC; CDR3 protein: CASSLDGQGRPETQYF
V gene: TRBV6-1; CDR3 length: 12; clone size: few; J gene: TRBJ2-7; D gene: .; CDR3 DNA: TGTGCCAGCAGTGAAAGGGGGGGCGAGCAGTACTTC; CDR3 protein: CASSERGGEQYF
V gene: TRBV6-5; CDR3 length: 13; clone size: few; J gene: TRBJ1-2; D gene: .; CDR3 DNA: TGTGCCAGCAGCAGGGAGGTCCTTTATGGCTACACCTTC; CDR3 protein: CASSREVLYGYTF
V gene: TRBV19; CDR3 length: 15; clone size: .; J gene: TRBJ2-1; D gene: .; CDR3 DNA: TGTGCCAGTAGTCCCGCGCTGGGTCCTGGAGTGGGGCAGTTCTTC; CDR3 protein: CASSPALGPGVGQFF
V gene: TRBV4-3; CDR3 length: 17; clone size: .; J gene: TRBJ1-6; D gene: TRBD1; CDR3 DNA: TGCGCCAGCAGCCTCCGAGTTCCCGGGACAGGGTCCTCACCCCTCCACTTT; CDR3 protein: CASSLRVPGTGSSPLHF
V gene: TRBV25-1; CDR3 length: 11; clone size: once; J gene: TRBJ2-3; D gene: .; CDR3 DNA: TGTGCCAGCAGCGGAGGGATAACGCAGTATTTT; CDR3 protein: CASSGGITQYF
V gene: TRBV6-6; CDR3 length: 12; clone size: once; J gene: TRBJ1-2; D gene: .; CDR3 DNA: TGTGCCAGCAGTACAGGGTACTATGGCTACACCTTC; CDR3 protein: CASSTGYYGYTF
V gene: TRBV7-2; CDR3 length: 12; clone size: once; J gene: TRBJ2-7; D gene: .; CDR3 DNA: TGTGCCAGCAGCCCGACTAGACACGAGCAGTACTTC; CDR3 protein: CASSPTRHEQYF
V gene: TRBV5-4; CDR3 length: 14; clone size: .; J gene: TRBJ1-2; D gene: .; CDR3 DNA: TGTGCCAGCAGCCGCCGACAGATGAACTATGGCTACACCTTC; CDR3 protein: CASSRRQMNYGYTF
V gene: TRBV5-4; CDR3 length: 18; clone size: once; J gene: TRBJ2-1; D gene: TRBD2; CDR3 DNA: TGTGCCAGCAGCGATAGACTAGCGGGGGTTCTTTCCTACAATGAGCAGTTCTTC; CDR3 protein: CASSDRLAGVLSYNEQFF
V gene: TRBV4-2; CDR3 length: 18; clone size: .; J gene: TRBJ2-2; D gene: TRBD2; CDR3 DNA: TGTGCCAGCAGCCTCTCTAGCGGAGGTCTTCCGAACACCGGGGAGCTGTTTTTT; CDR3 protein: CASSLSSGGLPNTGELFF
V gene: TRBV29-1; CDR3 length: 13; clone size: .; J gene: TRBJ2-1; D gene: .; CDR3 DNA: TGCAGCGCCCGCAGGGGAGGGGACAATGAGCAGTTCTTC; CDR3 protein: CSARRGGDNEQFF
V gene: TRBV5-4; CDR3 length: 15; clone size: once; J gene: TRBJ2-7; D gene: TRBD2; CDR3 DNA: TGTGCCAGCAGCTTGGAAGGTAGCGGGGGGGACGGGCAGTACTTC; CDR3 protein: CASSLEGSGGDGQYF
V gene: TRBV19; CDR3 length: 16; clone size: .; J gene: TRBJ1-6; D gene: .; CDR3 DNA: TGTGCCAGTAGTACGGGCGGACAGTCCTATAATTCACCCCTCCACTTT; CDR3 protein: CASSTGGQSYNSPLHF
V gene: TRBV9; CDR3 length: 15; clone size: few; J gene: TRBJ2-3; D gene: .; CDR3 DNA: TGTGCCAGCAGCGTAGAGGGCGGGGTGACAGATACGCAGTATTTT; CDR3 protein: CASSVEGGVTDTQYF
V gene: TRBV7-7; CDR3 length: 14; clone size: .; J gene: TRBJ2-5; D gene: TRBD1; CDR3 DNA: TGTGCCAGCAGCACAGGGGGGATTGCAGAGACCCAGTACTTC; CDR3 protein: CASSTGGIAETQYF
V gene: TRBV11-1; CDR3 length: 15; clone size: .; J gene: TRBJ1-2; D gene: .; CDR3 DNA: TGTGCCAGCAGCTTTTCCCTGGGCGGGGAATATGGCTACACCTTC; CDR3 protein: CASSFSLGGEYGYTF